The 24 T cell receptor beta chains presented below share a single source sample, sequenced in a study of spatial heterogeneity in lung cancer. As for time point: sample taken at primary tumor resection. TCRdb re-analysed the 5' RACE reads in MiXCR, keeping a single row per CDR3 protein. This sample has 40,000 or so distinct CDR3 sequences, with approximately 3.1% found just once. The specimen comprised normal lung tissue next to the tumor, sampled at surgery. These receptors were taken from a male donor with early-stage non-small cell lung cancer.

This clonotype was observed at least ten times. This chain uses TRBV5-6 with TRBJ2-7, with D possibly TRBD1 on 6 matching bases. Germline values: CDR1 SGHDT, CDR2 YYEEEE. V was cut by 1 base and J by 0 bases, with 14 bases left in between. This CDR3 has 16 residues. The CDR3 loop is CASSLFETGVSYEQYF. The CDR3 DNA reads TGTGCCAGCAGCTTGTTCGAGACAGGCGTCTCCTACGAGCAGTACTTC.

This clonotype has at least ten counts. One junction end disagrees with the germline gene, perhaps due to a read error. The genes are TRBV6-1 and TRBJ1-2; 7 bases align to TRBD1. Germline values: CDR1 MNHNS, CDR2 SASEGT. CDR3 length: 15 amino acids. Here the CDR3 reads CASSSARDSLQFLAF. Written as DNA, the CDR3 is TGTGCCAGCAGCTCAGCGCGGGACAGCCTCCAGTTTCTCGCCTTC.

This clonotype has a count of ten or more. V and J are TRBV15 and TRBJ1-1; D is unresolved. With 1 base removed from V and 4 bases from J, the gap between germline ends came to 7 bases. CDR1 is LNHNV and CDR2 is YYDKDF in the germline V gene (reference sequence). This CDR3 region has 13 residues. CDR3 amino acids: CATSRGGITEAFF. The CDR3 DNA reads TGTGCCACCAGCAGAGGAGGGATCACTGAAGCTTTCTTT.

This clonotype was seen ten or more times. V and J are TRBV6-1 and TRBJ1-6; unclear D gene. Trimming cost V 5 bases and J 0 bases, with 5 bases left between them. From germline, CDR1 is MNHNS and CDR2 SASEGT. The CDR3 is 14 amino acids. CDR3 nucleotide sequence: TGTGCCAGCAGTCTGAACTCCTATAATTCACCCCTCCACTTT. This sequence encodes CASSLNSYNSPLHF.

The table lists this clonotype with many counts. This chain links TRBV7-2 with TRBJ2-3; D perhaps matches TRBD2 (6 bases). V dropped 1 base and J dropped 6 bases, with 17 bases sitting between them. The germline gives CDR1 SGHTA, CDR2 FQGNSA. This CDR3 contains 16 residues. CDR3 DNA sequence: TGTGCCAGCAGCTTAGGACCAGGAGGGACCTCCGATACGCAGTATTTT. It codes for CASSLGPGGTSDTQYF.

This clonotype occurred many times. The V and J genes are TRBV7-8 and TRBJ2-3, with D perhaps TRBD2 (6 bases). V lost 4 bases to trimming and J lost 3 bases, with 20 bases between them. In germline, CDR1 is SGHVS, CDR2 FQNEAQ. This CDR3 is 17 amino acids long. CDR3 loop: CASSSLPAGSGTDTQYF. The CDR3 bases are TGTGCCAGCAGCTCCCTCCCGGCGGGAAGTGGTACAGATACGCAGTATTTT.

This clonotype was seen at least ten times. The CDR3 spells CASSLVPVNEKLFF. CDR3 in DNA: TGTGCCAGCAGTTTAGTCCCCGTTAATGAAAAACTGTTTTTT. The chain recombines TRBV28 with TRBJ1-4; D gene uncertain. V was clipped by 2 bases and J by 4 bases, with 8 bases between them. In germline, CDR1 is MDHEN, CDR2 SYDVKM. This CDR3 is built from 14 residues.

V usage is TRBV5-8 and J usage is TRBJ2-3, with TRBD2 as a possible D gene (7 bases). V was clipped by 2 bases and J by 3 bases, with 10 bases between them. The length of the CDR3 is 14 residues. CDR1 SGHTS and CDR2 YDEGEE come from the germline V gene. CDR3 loop: CASSFGGRTDTQYF. Written as DNA, the CDR3 is TGTGCCAGCAGCTTCGGGGGGCGTACAGATACGCAGTATTTT.

This clonotype was seen at least ten times. This chain's CDR3 is CASSYSIGQLGYEQYF. CDR3 sequence (DNA): TGTGCCAGCAGTTACTCGATAGGCCAGCTTGGATACGAGCAGTACTTC. The V and J genes are TRBV6-5 and TRBJ2-7; D call uncertain. Germline loops: CDR1 MNHEY, CDR2 SVGAGI. The CDR3 extends over 16 amino acids. Trimming stripped 0 bases from V and 4 bases from J, with 16 bases between.

This clonotype was observed at least ten times. V usage is TRBV10-2 and J usage is TRBJ2-1; D is uncertain. The CDR3 totals 13 residues. Trimming removed 4 bases from V and 3 bases from J, with 7 bases in between. In germline, CDR1 is WSHSY, CDR2 SAAADI. CDR3 in DNA: TGCGCCAGCAGTGTGGGCAGCTACAATGAGCAGTTCTTC. This codes for CASSVGSYNEQFF.

This clonotype has a count of ten or more. This rearrangement joins TRBV12-3 or TRBV12-4 to TRBJ1-3; D unclear. V lost 1 base to trimming and J lost 4 bases, with 2 bases between them. This CDR3 region has 12 residues. CDR3 residues: CASSLEGNTIYF. DNA for the CDR3: TGTGCCAGCAGTTTAGAGGGAAACACCATATATTTT.

This clonotype came up many times. J is TRBJ1-2 and V is TRBV3-1; the match to TRBD1 covers 7 bases. The CDR3 is made up of 13 amino acids. The germline V gene encodes CDR1 LGHDT and CDR2 YNNKEL (reference sequence). V lost 2 bases and J lost 7; bases outside the gene matches: 4. The CDR3 reads CASSQRGQAGYTF. For the CDR3, the DNA is TGTGCCAGCAGCCAAAGGGGGCAGGCTGGCTACACCTTC.

This clonotype appeared many times. The chain recombines TRBV7-9 with TRBJ1-5, with a tentative D call TRBD1 (5 bases). The CDR3 extends over 16 amino acids. V was cut by 4 bases and J by 3 bases, with 16 bases left in between. Germline CDR1 SEHNR, CDR2 FQNEAQ (reference sequence). CDR3 region: CASSSTNGGLNQPQHF. CDR3 nucleotide sequence: TGTGCCAGCAGCTCCACGAACGGGGGACTCAATCAGCCCCAGCATTTT.

This clonotype occurred a few times. The chain uses TRBV5-1 and TRBJ2-3; D is possibly TRBD2 (5 bases). V was shortened by 0 bases and J by 6 bases, with 8 bases between the two germline ends. This CDR3 spans 13 amino acids. CDR1 and CDR2 (germline): SGHRS, YFSETQ. The DNA for the CDR3 is TGCGCCAGCAGCTTGGGTGGGGAGGATACGCAGTATTTT. Protein product: CASSLGGEDTQYF.

This clonotype was seen repeatedly, ten times or more. The chain combines TRBV28 with TRBJ1-1; D is perhaps TRBD1 (5 bases). The V end lost 2 bases, the J end lost 8 bases, and 15 bases lay between the germline ends. The CDR3 has 14 residues. The germline V gene encodes CDR1 MDHEN and CDR2 SYDVKM. CDR3 sequence (DNA): TGTGCCAGCAGTTTACGGGGCAGCACTATAGAAGCTTTCTTT. Protein: CASSLRGSTIEAFF.

This clonotype came up a few times. V is TRBV7-2 and J is TRBJ2-3; the D is unclear. The CDR3 consists of 14 residues. Germline values: CDR1 SGHTA, CDR2 FQGNSA. The V end was cut by 5 bases, the J end by 4 bases, with 13 bases between. CDR3 coding DNA: TGTGCCAGCAGCCCCGGGCTTGAGTCAGATACGCAGTATTTT. As protein: CASSPGLESDTQYF.

J is TRBJ1-1 and V is TRBV5-1; tentatively, D is TRBD1 (6 bases). Germline V lookup: CDR1 SGHRS, CDR2 YFSETQ. The V and J ends lost 0 bases and 0 bases respectively, with 9 bases between them. The CDR3 runs 15 residues. For the CDR3, the DNA is TGCGCCAGCAGCTTGGCAGGGACAATGAACACTGAAGCTTTCTTT. It specifies CASSLAGTMNTEAFF. Complete variable domain (other parts from reference TRBV5-1 and TRBJ1-1): KAGVTQTPRYLIKTRGQQVTLSCSPISGHRSVSWYQQTPGQGLQFLFEYFSETQRNKGNFPGRFSGRQFSNSRSEMNVSTLELGDSALYLCASSLAGTMNTEAFFGQGTRLTVV.

This clonotype was seen at least ten times. This chain connects TRBV6-1 to TRBJ2-3, with D tentatively TRBD1 or TRBD2 (5 bases each). V was cut by 4 bases and J by 14 bases, with 22 bases left in between. Germline V CDR1 and CDR2: MNHNS, SASEGT. CDR3 size: 14 residues. The CDR3 DNA reads as TGTGCCAGCAGTGCGACCGGGACGGGGATTGGGTGGTATTTT. Its translation: CASSATGTGIGWYF.

This clonotype showed up many times. V usage is TRBV7-9 and J usage is TRBJ2-7; the match to TRBD2 covers 7 bases. The CDR3 has 15 amino acids. CDR1 SEHNR and CDR2 FQNEAQ come from the germline V gene (reference sequence). Trimming removed 3 bases from V and 2 bases from J; junction bases left unmatched: 7. CDR3 loop: CASSFQRLAPYEQYF. The DNA for the CDR3 is TGTGCCAGCAGCTTCCAACGACTAGCCCCCTACGAGCAGTACTTC.

This clonotype was detected ten times or more. This chain uses TRBV6-2 or TRBV6-3 with TRBJ1-5, with a possible D match to TRBD1 (6 bases). The CDR3 extends over 16 amino acids. Between the trimmed V and J ends, which lost 2 bases and 2 bases, there was a span of 13 bases. Germline V gene sequence: CDR1 MNHEY, CDR2 SVGEGT. The CDR3 spells CASSYAGVLGNQPQHF. The DNA of the CDR3 is TGTGCCAGCAGTTACGCAGGGGTCTTGGGCAATCAGCCCCAGCATTTT.

This clonotype was seen ten or more times. The V and J genes are TRBV12-3 or TRBV12-4 and TRBJ1-2; D is perhaps TRBD1 (5 bases). Trimming shortened V by 3 bases and J by 8 bases, and 13 bases separated the two germline ends. The CDR3 contains 13 residues. CDR3 nucleotide sequence: TGTGCCAGCAGTTTTAGTCTAGGGACGGGCTACACCTTC. Translated: CASSFSLGTGYTF.

Ten or more counts support this clonotype. The chain has TRBV10-3 and TRBJ2-7, with 7 positions matching TRBD2. This CDR3 is built from 15 residues. Germline CDR1 and CDR2: ENHRY and SYGVKD. With 0 bases clipped from V and 2 bases from J, the junction kept 4 bases outside the gene matches. Here the CDR3 reads CAISESSGTPYEQYF. The CDR3 DNA is TGTGCCATCAGTGAGTCAAGCGGGACCCCCTACGAGCAGTACTTC.

In this sample, this clonotype turned up many times. The chain carries TRBV29-1 and TRBJ2-5, with TRBD2 identical over 7 bases. Germline V lookup: CDR1 SQVTM, CDR2 ANQGSEA. CDR3 size: 14 residues. V was pared by 7 bases and J by 5 bases, with 13 bases of the junction left unmatched. DNA of the CDR3: TGCAGCGCACCGGTCCCGGGAGGAATCGAGACCCAGTACTTC. Its protein product is CSAPVPGGIETQYF.

In this sample, this clonotype turned up many times. The chain uses TRBV18 and TRBJ2-7; 7 bases are shared with TRBD1. With 2 bases clipped from V and 0 bases from J, the junction kept 4 bases outside the gene matches. The CDR3 is 15 amino acids. CDR1 and CDR2 from the germline V gene are KGHSH and LQKENI. The CDR3 DNA reads TGTGCCAGCTCACCAGGGGACAGTACCTCCTACGAGCAGTACTTC. It translates to CASSPGDSTSYEQYF.